These 26 T cell receptor beta chains came from one sample sequenced in a study of shared clonotypes between healthy human individuals. Using immunoSEQ multiplex PCR, the repertoire was profiled, and TCRdb retains in-frame clones only, with some absent. The sample lists over 2 million clones, 85% to 95% seen once, with about 1.1% in the top ten. As defined, naive CD8 cells were CD45RO-negative and positively selected for CCR7, with terminally differentiated effector memory CD45RA+ cells excluded. What was sequenced was naive CD8+ T cells sorted from blood. The receptors shown here come from a man aged 18 to 29 in good health.

The chain links TRBV7-9 to TRBJ1-1; D is unresolved. V was cut by 4 bases and J by 0 bases, with 12 bases left in between. The CDR3 length is 15 residues. The germline CDR1 and CDR2 sequences are SEHNR and FQNEAQ (reference sequence). CDR3 sequence: CASSSSLGLNTEAFF. The CDR3 DNA reads as TGTGCCAGCAGCTCGTCTTTGGGTCTGAACACTGAAGCTTTCTTT. The full variable domain, completed using reference TRBV7-9 and TRBJ1-1, is DTGVSQNPRHKITKRGQNVTFRCDPISEHNRLYWYRQTLGQGPEFLTYFQNEAQLEKSRLLSDRFSAERPKGSFSTLEIQRTEQGDSAMYLCASSSSLGLNTEAFFGQGTRLTVV.

This clone was counted once. The CDR3 region has the DNA TGTGCCAGCAGTTATTTTCACCGGGACCAAGAGACCCAGTACTTC. Its protein is CASSYFHRDQETQYF. The chain links TRBV6-6 to TRBJ2-5; no reliable D call. The V gene lost 3 bases and the J gene lost 0 bases, with 11 bases spanning the gap. The CDR3 length is 15 residues. Germline V gene lookup returns CDR1 MNHNY and CDR2 SVGAGI (reference sequence).

The J gene is TRBJ2-7, the V gene TRBV5-4; possibly TRBD1 for D (5 bases). Germline assignment: CDR1 SGHNT and CDR2 YYREEE (reference sequence). The CDR3 is 13 residues long. V gave up 2 bases and J gave up 3 bases, with 9 bases separating them. This chain's CDR3 is CASSFRDHYEQYF. The CDR3 DNA reads TGTGCCAGCAGCTTCAGGGATCACTACGAGCAGTACTTC.

Points on this clone: Other DNA sequences in the same sample also yield this CDR3. The rearrangement uses TRBV27 and TRBJ2-3; 7 nucleotides match TRBD2. V shed 3 bases and J 3 bases; nucleotides not matched to a gene: 3. Germline V gene data show CDR1 as MNHEY and CDR2 as SMNVEV (reference sequence). The CDR3 totals 14 residues. CDR3 DNA: TGTGCCAGCAGTTTTGTCGGGGGGACAGATACGCAGTATTTT. Protein: CASSFVGGTDTQYF.

This clone was seen just once. J is TRBJ2-3 and V is TRBV6-1; D gene ambiguous. V was clipped by 2 bases and J by 0 bases, with 15 bases between them. The CDR3 length is 17 residues. Germline lookup yields CDR1 MNHNS and CDR2 SASEGT. For the CDR3, the DNA is TGTGCCAGCAGTGAAACTCATCTCCCACCTAGCACAGATACGCAGTATTTT. Protein: CASSETHLPPSTDTQYF.

The V call is TRBV29-1, the J call TRBJ1-2; tentative D call: TRBD1 (6 bases). Germline lookup yields CDR1 SQVTM and CDR2 ANQGSEA. CDR3 length equals 11 residues. Trimming left V 6 bases short and J 8 bases short, with 13 bases between. CDR3 DNA: TGCAGCGTCCGAGGGGGAGTAGGCTACACCTTC. Protein product: CSVRGGVGYTF.

A word on this clone: In the same sample, other DNA sequences code for this CDR3. The V call is TRBV27, the J call TRBJ2-7; a weak D match, TRBD1 (5 bases). Germline CDR1 is MNHEY and CDR2 is SMNVEV (reference sequence). CDR3 length equals 13 residues. Trimming left V 6 bases short and J 1 base short, with 10 bases between. This chain's CDR3 is CASSSGASYEQYF. CDR3 DNA: TGTGCCAGCAGCTCTGGGGCGTCCTACGAGCAGTACTTC.

The chain employs TRBV11-2 and TRBJ2-7, with D perhaps TRBD1 (5 bases). The V and J ends lost 7 bases and 5 bases respectively, with 18 bases between them. Germline V gives CDR1 SGHAT, CDR2 FQNNGV. The CDR3 has 14 amino acids. This chain's CDR3 is CASTLDSRVNEQYF. The CDR3 DNA follows: TGTGCCAGCACCCTTGACTCCAGGGTCAACGAGCAGTACTTC.

The chain joins TRBV27 to TRBJ1-2, with 10 bases identical to TRBD1. There are 13 residues in the CDR3. CDR1 MNHEY and CDR2 SMNVEV come from the germline V gene (reference sequence). V trimming: 3 bases; J trimming: 6 bases; junction bases outside the gene matches: 1. The CDR3 nucleotides are TGTGCCAGCAGTTTGGGACAGGGGAATGGCTACACCTTC. Translating it yields CASSLGQGNGYTF.

About this clone itself: The sample carries other DNA sequences with the same CDR3. The chain carries TRBV19 and TRBJ2-7; 8 nucleotides align to TRBD1. The trim removed 3 bases at V and 1 base at J, leaving 2 bases unmatched. The CDR3 is 14 amino acids. CDR1 LNHDA and CDR2 SQIVND come from the germline V gene (reference sequence). As DNA, the CDR3 is TGTGCCAGTAGTATCAGGGGGCAATCCTACGAGCAGTACTTC. Protein sequence: CASSIRGQSYEQYF.

The sample holds one count of this clone. The rearrangement links TRBV21-1 to TRBJ1-6. TRBV21-1 is classified as a pseudogene. This CDR3 spans 19 amino acids. The chain's CDR3 is CASSKAGPVVSGNNSPLHF. The DNA for the CDR3 is TGTGCCAGCAGCAAAGCGGGCCCCGTGGTCTCGGGGAATAATTCACCCCTCCACTTT.

This sequence joins TRBV7-9 and TRBJ2-5, with D hard to call. The CDR3 consists of 13 residues. Germline lookup yields CDR1 SEHNR and CDR2 FQNEAQ (reference sequence). V was shortened by 4 bases and J by 3 bases, with 9 bases between the two germline ends. This chain's CDR3 is CASSSYRKETQYF. The CDR3 DNA reads TGTGCCAGCAGCTCGTACCGAAAAGAGACCCAGTACTTC.

The chain uses TRBV6-5 and TRBJ1-1; unclear D gene. The germline V and J ends were trimmed by 5 bases and 5 bases, with 9 bases remaining between them. The germline V gene encodes CDR1 MNHEY and CDR2 SVGAGI. This CDR3 is 12 amino acids long. CDR3: CASSPRTTEAFF. CDR3 sequence (DNA): TGTGCCAGCAGTCCCAGAACGACTGAAGCTTTCTTT.

The chain joins TRBV2 to TRBJ1-2, with TRBD1 as a possible D gene (6 bases). Trimming took 6 bases from V and 3 from J, leaving 14 bases between them. Germline-derived CDR1 and CDR2 are SNHLY and FYNNEI. The CDR3 consists of 14 residues. For the CDR3, the DNA is TGTGCCAGCAGCCCCGGGGGGGGCGACTATGGCTACACCTTC. Translation gives CASSPGGGDYGYTF.

This clone was recorded once. The chain couples TRBV4-1 to TRBJ2-1, with 7 bases that match TRBD1. CDR3 length: 16 residues. The trim removed 1 base at V and 1 base at J, leaving 4 bases unmatched. The germline V gene encodes CDR1 MGHRA and CDR2 YSYEKL. DNA of the CDR3: TGCGCCAGCAGCCAAGCGCAGGGGGTTTCCTACAATGAGCAGTTCTTC. It specifies CASSQAQGVSYNEQFF.

The chain recombines TRBV5-1 with TRBJ2-7, with TRBD2 matching 7 bases. The CDR3 is made up of 15 amino acids. The germline gives CDR1 SGHRS, CDR2 YFSETQ. The V and J ends lost 0 bases and 0 bases, in that order; junction bases with no gene match: 3. The CDR3 DNA is TGCGCCAGCAGCTTGGACGGGGGGTACTCCTACGAGCAGTACTTC. Protein: CASSLDGGYSYEQYF.

The chain couples TRBV9 to TRBJ2-3; D gene ambiguous. Germline V lookup: CDR1 SGDLS, CDR2 YYNGEE. Trimming took 3 bases from V and 0 from J, leaving 8 bases between them. This CDR3 is built from 14 residues. The CDR3 sequence is CASSGWQSTDTQYF. The DNA of the CDR3 is TGTGCCAGCAGCGGTTGGCAGAGCACAGATACGCAGTATTTT.

The rearrangement joins TRBV5-1 to TRBJ1-5; D remains ambiguous. V shed 3 bases and J shed 8 bases, with 6 bases lying between them. The CDR3 extends over 11 amino acids. Looked up from germline, CDR1 is SGHRS and CDR2 is YFSETQ. CDR3 protein: CASSSSEPQHF. The CDR3 DNA reads as TGCGCCAGCAGCTCTTCTGAGCCCCAGCATTTT.

This clone was counted a few times. The genes are TRBV5-6 and TRBJ1-2, with 11 bases matching TRBD1. The ends lost 1 base at V and 4 bases at J; junction bases unmatched: 9. Per the germline V gene, CDR1 is SGHDT and CDR2 is YYEEEE. CDR3 size: 17 residues. The CDR3 coding sequence is TGTGCCAGCAGCTTGTGGGACAGGGGGTTTAAGGTCTATGGCTACACCTTC. It yields the protein CASSLWDRGFKVYGYTF.

As regards this clone: Other DNA sequences in this sample translate to the same CDR3. The CDR3 region is CASSLGGNEQYF. The CDR3 nucleotides are TGTGCCAGCAGCTTAGGTGGGAACGAGCAGTACTTC. The genes are TRBV11-2 and TRBJ2-7; the D is unclear. The germline gives CDR1 SGHAT, CDR2 FQNNGV. The CDR3 totals 12 residues. Trimming shortened V by 1 base and J by 5 bases, and 6 bases separated the two germline ends.

V and J are TRBV29-1 and TRBJ2-1; D may match TRBD1 or TRBD2 (5 bases each). Trimming removed 8 bases at V and 3 bases at J, with 20 bases between. Looked up from germline, CDR1 is SQVTM and CDR2 is ANQGSEA. The CDR3 totals 15 residues. This CDR3 reads CSRLGVRDLYNEQFF. In DNA, the CDR3 is TGCAGCCGACTCGGGGTTCGGGACCTCTACAATGAGCAGTTCTTC.

The CDR3 DNA sequence: TGTGCCAGCAGCTTGGAGACTAGCGGGGGCAATGAGCAGTTCTTC. Translated: CASSLETSGGNEQFF. This sequence joins TRBV5-4 and TRBJ2-1; 12 bases agree with TRBD2. Unmatched junction bases numbered 1, after V lost 0 bases and J lost 6 bases. Germline CDR1 is SGHNT and CDR2 is YYREEE (reference sequence). This CDR3 is built from 15 residues.

The chain uses TRBV29-1 and TRBJ2-3; 13 bases align to TRBD2. The CDR3 is 18 amino acids. V dropped 4 bases and J dropped 0; count of bases not matched to a gene: 10. The germline CDR1 and CDR2 sequences are SQVTM and ANQGSEA. The CDR3 DNA is TGCAGCGTTGGGGGTGCACTAGCGGGAGGGCGAAGCACAGATACGCAGTATTTT. This sequence encodes CSVGGALAGGRSTDTQYF.

V and J are TRBV7-9 and TRBJ1-2; a possible D gene is TRBD1 (5 bases). The CDR3 has 17 amino acids. V dropped 3 bases and J dropped 1 base, with 18 bases sitting between them. Germline V CDR1 and CDR2: SEHNR, FQNEAQ (reference sequence). CDR3 region: CASSLPGAANINYGYTF. The CDR3 bases are TGTGCCAGCAGCTTGCCTGGGGCCGCAAACATTAACTATGGCTACACCTTC.

Only one count was recorded for this clone. V gene TRBV5-4 combines with J gene TRBJ1-4, with 7 positions matching TRBD1. V was pared by 1 base and J by 4 bases, with 1 base of the junction left unmatched. The CDR3 totals 14 residues. The V gene's germline CDR1 is SGHNT and CDR2 YYREEE (reference sequence). The CDR3 DNA reads as TGTGCCAGCAGCTTGACAGGGGTTAATGAAAAACTGTTTTTT. This encodes CASSLTGVNEKLFF.

The J gene is TRBJ2-7, the V gene TRBV6-1; D not resolved. Germline V lookup: CDR1 MNHNS, CDR2 SASEGT. The CDR3 spans 13 residues. V was pared by 3 bases and J by 4 bases, with 10 bases between. The CDR3 DNA follows: TGTGCCAGCAGTGAGGGCCAAGAATACGAGCAGTACTTC. It codes for CASSEGQEYEQYF.